The rows below give T cell receptor beta chains drawn from one sample of a study of tumor-infiltrating lymphocytes in oesophageal squamous cell carcinoma. Via MiXCR, TCRdb re-called the PCR reads, giving one row per CDR3 protein. There are over 15,000 distinct CDR3 sequences in the sample; around 40% occur only once, and around 35% lies in the top ten. The sample taken for sequencing was normal esophageal tissue next to the tumor. Source of these receptors: a female donor with esophageal squamous cell carcinoma. Each CDR3 is given with its conserved first and last residue. The D gene is left open where the match is weak. Clone size appears in some rows only: once, few, many, or a class for an expanded clone.

D | J | size | V | DNA | CDR3
NA | TRBJ1-1 | NA | TRBV7-5 | NA | CISVPEALTGAEAFF
TRBD2 | TRBJ2-7 | few | TRBV7-2 | TGTGCCAGCAGCGCCGGGACTAGCGGGAGATACGAGCAGTACTTC | CASSAGTSGRYEQYF
NA | TRBJ2-3 | NA | TRBV11-1 | TGTGCCAGCAGTACAAGGAACACCGGGGAGCTGTATTTT | CASSTRNTGELYF
TRBD2 | TRBJ2-1 | NA | TRBV7-2 | TGTGCCAGCAGCTTATTTTATGCGGGAGTTACCAATGAGCAGTTCTTC | CASSLFYAGVTNEQFF
NA | TRBJ2-7 | medium-sized | TRBV7-6 | TGTGCCAGCAGCCAGGTGGGGGGGGCGGGCGAGCAGTACTTC | CASSQVGGAGEQYF
NA | TRBJ1-2 | once | TRBV5-5 | TGTGCCAGCAGCTTACGGGCTGACTATGGCTACACCTTC | CASSLRADYGYTF
NA | TRBJ2-2 | few | TRBV5-1 | TGCGCCAGCAGCTTGGCCGGGAAGGGGACCGGCGGGGAGCTGTTTTTT | CASSLAGKGTGGELFF
NA | TRBJ2-5 | NA | TRBV3-1 | TGTGCCAGCAGCCACCTGGATGAGCAGTACTTC | CASSHLDEQYF
NA | TRBJ2-1 | few | TRBV7-3 | TGTGCCAGCAGCTCGGCCCACAGCTCCTACAATGAGCAGTTCTTC | CASSSAHSSYNEQFF
TRBD2 | TRBJ2-2 | many | TRBV19 | TGTGCCGCCTCCGGGACTAGCGCCACCGGGGAGCTGTTTTTT | CAASGTSATGELFF
TRBD1 | TRBJ2-2 | medium-sized | TRBV7-6 | TGTGCCAGCAGCTTAATGCGCGGAGACAGGGCCCACACCGGGGAGCTGTTTTTT | CASSLMRGDRAHTGELFF
TRBD1 | TRBJ2-2 | many | TRBV24-1 | TGTGCCACCAGTGACCCGCGGGACAGGGTTTTT | CATSDPRDRVF
NA | TRBJ1-5 | NA | TRBV6-2/TRBV6-3 | TGTGCCAGCACGGTAGACAGCTCGGATCAGCCCCAGCATTTT | CASTVDSSDQPQHF
NA | TRBJ2-7 | few | TRBV7-8 | TGTGCCAGCAGCTTCTACGCAACAGGGAAGTACAATGAGCAGTACTTC | CASSFYATGKYNEQYF
TRBD2 | TRBJ2-3 | NA | TRBV28 | TGTGCCAGCAGTCTGACTAGCGGGGGGGCTACAGATACGCAGTATTTT | CASSLTSGGATDTQYF
TRBD1 | TRBJ2-7 | NA | TRBV20-1 | TGCAGTGCTAGTCCCCGGGACAGGGAGCGGGAGCAGTACTTC | CSASPRDREREQYF
TRBD1 | TRBJ2-4 | NA | TRBV10-1 | TGCGCCAGCAGCCACCGGGACAGGGGAGGCGAGCAGGTCTTC | CASSHRDRGGEQVF
NA | TRBJ2-7 | medium-sized | TRBV7-2 | TGTGCCAGCAGCTTCGGGCTCGGCGAGCAGTACTTC | CASSFGLGEQYF
TRBD1 | TRBJ2-7 | many | TRBV5-6 | TGTGCCAGCAGGTCCAGGTTGAGGACAGGGGAATACGAGCAGTACTTC | CASRSRLRTGEYEQYF
TRBD2 | TRBJ2-5 | few | TRBV7-9 | TGTGCCAGCAGCTTAGCGATCCCGGGACTAGCGGGGGGAGAGACCCAGTACTTC | CASSLAIPGLAGGETQYF
TRBD1 | TRBJ1-5 | NA | TRBV7-2 | TGTGCCAGCAGCTTATTTCGGGGGACAGGGAATAGCAATCAGCCCCAGCATTTT | CASSLFRGTGNSNQPQHF
NA | TRBJ2-5 | few | TRBV7-8 | TGTGCCAGCAATCCTTGGGGGCTAGCGGAGACCCAGTACTTC | CASNPWGLAETQYF
NA | TRBJ2-7 | many | TRBV28 | TGTGCCAGCAGTTTTCTTGGGTTCCACGAGCAGTACTTC | CASSFLGFHEQYF
TRBD2 | TRBJ2-1 | NA | TRBV7-2 | TGTGCCAGCAGCCGGAGCGGGAGCTCCTACAATGAGCAGTTCTTC | CASSRSGSSYNEQFF
NA | TRBJ2-5 | few | TRBV7-2 | TGTGCCAGCAGTCCTACTCAGACGGAGACCCAGTACTTC | CASSPTQTETQYF
NA | TRBJ2-5 | NA | TRBV7-2 | TGTGCCAGCAGCTTAAATGGGCGGCAGGAGACCCAGTACTTC | CASSLNGRQETQYF
NA | TRBJ2-3 | few | TRBV18 | TGTGCCAGCTCATTGGGCTCCAGCACAGATACGCAGTATTTT | CASSLGSSTDTQYF
NA | TRBJ2-3 | NA | TRBV28 | TGTGCCAGCAGTTTACAGGGATCCGTCTCAGATACGCAGTATTTT | CASSLQGSVSDTQYF
TRBD1 | TRBJ2-7 | many | TRBV15 | TGTGCCACCAGCCATGCTGGGACAGGGAGAAACGAGCAGTACTTC | CATSHAGTGRNEQYF
NA | TRBJ1-2 | NA | TRBV12-3/TRBV12-4 | TGTGCCAGCAGCCAGGTCATGGGCTACACCTTC | CASSQVMGYTF
NA | TRBJ1-1 | medium-sized | TRBV6-1 | TGTGCCAGCAGTCCTGGGCCGAACACTGAAGCTTTCTTT | CASSPGPNTEAFF
TRBD2 | TRBJ2-7 | NA | TRBV6-1 | TGTGCCAGCAGTCTAGCGGGAGGGCCCCGCGTCTACGAGCAGTACTTC | CASSLAGGPRVYEQYF
NA | TRBJ1-3 | NA | TRBV7-2 | TGTGCCAGCAGAGACCCGGGACAACCATACACCATATATTTT | CASRDPGQPYTIYF
TRBD2 | TRBJ2-3 | NA | TRBV12-3/TRBV12-4 | TGTGCCAGCAGCCGAAAAGCTAGCGGGTACAGCACAGATACGCAGTATTTT | CASSRKASGYSTDTQYF
NA | TRBJ2-7 | NA | TRBV7-2 | TGTGCCAGCAGCCCGGCCGTAGACGTCGAGCAGTACTTC | CASSPAVDVEQYF
NA | TRBJ2-1 | NA | TRBV5-3 | TGTGCCAGCAGCCTAACCCCCCGGGACCATATTAACTTC | CASSLTPRDHINF
TRBD2 | TRBJ2-6 | few | TRBV7-6 | TGTGCCAGCAGCACCGGGACTAGAACCTCTGGGGCCAACGTCCTGACTTTC | CASSTGTRTSGANVLTF
TRBD2 | TRBJ2-7 | many | TRBV7-3 | TGTGCCAGCGGTACGGGCGGGAGGCTTCGGGGAGTGTACAATGAGCAGTACTTC | CASGTGGRLRGVYNEQYF
TRBD2 | TRBJ2-7 | NA | TRBV6-6 | TGTGCCAGCAGTTACACCCATGGACTAGCGGGCTCCTACGAGCAGTACTTC | CASSYTHGLAGSYEQYF
TRBD1 | TRBJ1-6 | NA | TRBV7-3 | TGTGCCAGCAGCTTGACCGGGACAGCCTACGAGCAGTACTTT | CASSLTGTAYEQYF
NA | TRBJ2-6 | NA | TRBV28 | TGTGCCAGCAGTCGACACTCTGGGGCCAACGTCCTGACTTTC | CASSRHSGANVLTF
NA | TRBJ2-1 | once | TRBV20-1 | TGCAGTGCTAGCACCGGGACTTTCTCCTACAATGAGCAGTTCTTC | CSASTGTFSYNEQFF
TRBD1 | TRBJ2-7 | few | TRBV7-6 | TGTGCCAGCAGCTCAGGGACAGGGAGCTCCTACGAGCAGTACTTC | CASSSGTGSSYEQYF
NA | TRBJ2-7 | NA | TRBV7-2 | TGTGCCAGCAGCTTAGTCTCTTCCCCCGAGCAGTACTTC | CASSLVSSPEQYF
NA | TRBJ2-1 | many | TRBV12-5 | TGTGCTAGTGGTTCGAATGTGAGAGGGGATCAGTTCTTC | CASGSNVRGDQFF
TRBD2 | TRBJ2-5 | NA | TRBV20-1 | TGCAGTGCTAGTATTGCGGGAGGGCCGACCTACAATGAGCAGTACTTC | CSASIAGGPTYNEQYF
TRBD1 | TRBJ2-7 | NA | TRBV7-9 | TGTGTCAGCAGCTCGGGACAGGGAGACTACAATGAGCAGTACTTC | CVSSSGQGDYNEQYF
NA | TRBJ1-2 | NA | TRBV7-9 | TGTGCCAGCAGCTTAGTCGGCAGCTATGGCTACACCTTC | CASSLVGSYGYTF
TRBD2 | TRBJ2-5 | NA | TRBV14 | TGTGCCAGCAGCCCCCGGACTAGCGGTTTCGGGGAGACCCAGTACTTC | CASSPRTSGFGETQYF
TRBD2 | TRBJ2-1 | many | TRBV2 | TGTGCCAGCAGTGAAGTAGCGGGGGGGGGGAATGAGCAGTTCTTC | CASSEVAGGGNEQFF
NA | TRBJ2-3 | NA | TRBV7-2 | TGTGCCAGCAGCTTAGTGGTAGGCCCCACAGATACGCAGTATTTT | CASSLVVGPTDTQYF
TRBD2 | TRBJ2-7 | NA | TRBV7-6 | TGTGCCAGCAGCTCAACTAGCGGGGGGAGCTCCTACGAGCAGTACTTC | CASSSTSGGSSYEQYF
NA | TRBJ1-3 | many | TRBV9 | TGTGCCAGCAGCGTAGCAGAGGGGTCGGGAAACACCATATATTTT | CASSVAEGSGNTIYF
TRBD2 | TRBJ2-3 | NA | TRBV7-4 | TGTGCCAGCAGCTTAGACGGGAGGGGGACAGATACGCAGTATTTT | CASSLDGRGTDTQYF